This T cell receptor (beta chain) was sequenced during a study of T-cell memory formation after mild COVID-19 (dated by TCRdb to the early 2020s). With regard to the full study: TCR sequence clusters from the two donors were largely donor specific. In a couple of donors, T-cell clones that expanded and contracted after mild COVID-19 were followed by sequencing TCRalpha and TCRbeta repertoires longitudinally. The cohort comprised two young, previously healthy adult volunteers, one female and one male.

Instrument used: Illumina NovaSeq 6000. Using 5'RACE with constant-segment primers, TCRalpha and TCRbeta cDNA libraries were constructed, with sample barcodes and unique molecular identifiers added in the process. RNA was extracted from every sample with Trizol reagent. Library amplification was performed in two PCR steps, and a second sample barcode and Illumina TruSeq adapters were introduced in the second step. Sequencing of libraries was performed on an Illumina NovaSeq with 2 x 150 bp paired-end reads. On the study's bioinformatics: With migec v1.2.7, reads were demultiplexed and then collapsed into UMI-guided consensus sequences. Using mixcr v2.1.11, UMI consensuses were aligned to TRA and TRB V and J templates and then assembled into clonotypes. A clonotype was counted as expanded or contracted only if both edgeR and NoisET called the change significant, with noise models trained on biological replicates. For edgeR calls, the cutoffs were a false discovery rate-adjusted p below 0.01 and a log2 fold-change threshold of 1. As an exploratory analysis of dynamics, PCA with hierarchical clustering was applied to max-normalized trajectories of the 1000 most abundant clonotypes. Separately sequenced CD4+ and CD8+ repertoires were used to assign the CD4 or CD8 phenotype of responding clones. TCRdb's own reprocessing of the public reads used fastp at Q25 and MiXCR and kept productive beta chains. Each record represents a unique CDR3 protein, reported with the most common genes and DNA among its rows. These V and J calls originate from TCRdb's pipeline instead of the authors' own analysis. The sample table shows about 360,000 distinct CDR3 sequences, and about an eighth are seen once. Jointly, the top ten make up 20% to 25% of the sample.

What the work shows at the level of the full study, not this receptor alone: Some responding clones were detected in pre-infection memory, suggesting pre-existing cross-reactive memory T cells joined the SARS-CoV-2 response. Only two mild cases were covered in the study, and larger cohorts including severe cases with pre-infection samples were considered necessary. From day 15 to 85, contracting clones showed balanced CD4/CD8 phenotypes, whereas a second wave of clones that expanded from day 15 to 37 leaned towards CD4+. Contracting CD4+ clones were located mainly in the CM and EM memory subsets, whereas CD8+ clones were found to be enriched in EMRA. The second-wave clones that peaked on day 37 were not confirmed to be SARS-CoV-2 specific.

Only a few counts were recorded for this clonotype. It has no known antigen specificity. A single base separates this from a much larger clone, so it may be a read error. Based on the germline V gene (reference sequence), the CDR1 and CDR2 sequences are SEHNR and FQNEAQ. CDR3 length: 13 amino acids, cysteine to phenylalanine. The sequence is cut down to CDR3 DNA, 39 bases in frame from base 1. The junction shows trimming of 5 bases on V and 0 bases on J, plus 5 bases between the germline ends. PBMCs were isolated by Ficoll-Paque density gradient centrifugation. Sequenced input: PBMCs or a T cell subset sorted from them (not recorded which). This clonotype was sampled from a man younger than 35 who had mild COVID-19 (a few samples of this study predate the infection). The sample titles of this study are shuffled in the database, so cell type and time point are left out; the donor was told from shared clones. The chain is assembled from TRBV7-9 and TRBJ1-3; there is no confident call for the D gene. The DNA sequence is as follows: TGTGCCAGCAGCCCTAACTCTGGAAACACCATATATTTT. It translates to CASSPNSGNTIYF.